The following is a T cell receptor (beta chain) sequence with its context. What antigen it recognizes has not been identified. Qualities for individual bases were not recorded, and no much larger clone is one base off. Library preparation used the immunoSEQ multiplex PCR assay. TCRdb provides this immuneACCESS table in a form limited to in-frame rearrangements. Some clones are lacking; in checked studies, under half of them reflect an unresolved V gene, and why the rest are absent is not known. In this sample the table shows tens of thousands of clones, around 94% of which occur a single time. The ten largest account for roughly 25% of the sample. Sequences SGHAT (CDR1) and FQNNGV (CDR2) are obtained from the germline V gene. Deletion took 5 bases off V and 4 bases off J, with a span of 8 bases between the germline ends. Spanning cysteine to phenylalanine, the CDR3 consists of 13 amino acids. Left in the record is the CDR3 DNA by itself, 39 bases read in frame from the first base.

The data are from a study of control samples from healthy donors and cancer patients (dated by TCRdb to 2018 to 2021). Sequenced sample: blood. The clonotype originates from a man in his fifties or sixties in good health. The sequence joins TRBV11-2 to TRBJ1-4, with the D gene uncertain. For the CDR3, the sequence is CASSPSNNEKLFF. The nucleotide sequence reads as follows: TGTGCCAGCAGCCCCTCGAATAATGAAAAACTGTTTTTT.